The entry below gives a single T cell receptor (beta chain) sequence along with its context. No antigen is known for it. This entry comes from a study of T cells in Graves' hyperthyroidism and ophthalmopathy. The study, taken as a whole, reports: Ophthalmopathy was predicted by the model a median of about 6.5 months ahead of onset.

The germline V gene encodes CDR1 MNHEY and CDR2 SMNVEV (reference sequence). The germline V and J ends were trimmed by 4 bases and 6 bases, with 9 bases remaining between them. The CDR3 consists of 12 residues. From RNA transcripts, TCR beta CDR3 regions were amplified. RT-PCR in the first round (using the HTBI primer set) targeted the TCR CDR3. TCRdb fed the multiplex PCR reads into MiXCR, producing one record per CDR3 protein. The table shows under 400,000 distinct CDR3 sequences, with 15% to 18% occurring only once. This receptor was identified in a woman in her late teens or twenties with Graves' hyperthyroidism that later progressed to Graves' ophthalmopathy. The sequenced sample was blood. The rearrangement uses TRBV27 and TRBJ1-1; a weak D match, TRBD1 (6 bases). CDR3 DNA: TGTGCCAGCAGTTCGGGGGCCGCTGAAGCTTTCTTT. Translation gives CASSSGAAEAFF.